A single sample is the source of the 29 T cell receptor beta chains below, sequenced in a study of blood T cell repertoires in COVID-19. Sequenced by immunoSEQ multiplex PCR; TCRdb stores in-frame clones only, minus some. The sample records 150,000 to 180,000 clones, roughly nine tenths being singletons. Sequencing was performed on peripheral blood. The receptors originated from a man in his fifties or sixties with acute or convalescent COVID-19.

The V call is TRBV18, the J call TRBJ1-5; 7 bases are a match to TRBD1. V dropped 8 bases and J dropped 3; count of bases not matched to a gene: 7. The CDR3 covers 14 residues. Germline assignment: CDR1 KGHSH and CDR2 LQKENI. Here the CDR3 reads CASHGTDYNQPQHF. In nucleotides, the CDR3 is TGTGCCAGCCACGGGACAGATTACAATCAGCCCCAGCATTTT.

The V call is TRBV5-1, the J call TRBJ2-7; D perhaps matches TRBD2 (5 bases). The V and J ends lost 3 bases and 2 bases respectively, with 15 bases between them. Germline assignment: CDR1 SGHRS and CDR2 YFSETQ. The CDR3 loop spans 15 amino acids. CDR3 protein: CASSWTDQNTYEQYF. The CDR3 region has the DNA TGCGCCAGCAGCTGGACTGATCAAAACACCTACGAGCAGTACTTC. The full variable domain, in which reference TRBV5-1 and TRBJ2-7 provide the parts outside the CDR3, is KAGVTQTPRYLIKTRGQQVTLSCSPISGHRSVSWYQQTPGQGLQFLFEYFSETQRNKGNFPGRFSGRQFSNSRSEMNVSTLELGDSALYLCASSWTDQNTYEQYFGPGTRLTVT.

The chain employs TRBV11-3 and TRBJ2-1; 9 bases fit TRBD2. Germline V CDR1 and CDR2: SGHNT, YENEEA. This CDR3 has 16 amino acids. J was trimmed by 4 bases and V by 0 bases; bases with no gene match: 4. CDR3 in amino acids: CASSLEASGAYNEQFF. DNA of the CDR3: TGTGCCAGCAGCTTAGAAGCTAGCGGGGCTTACAATGAGCAGTTCTTC. Using reference TRBV11-3 and TRBJ2-1 for the parts outside the CDR3, the full variable domain is EAGVVQSPRYKIIEKKQPVAFWCNPISGHNTLYWYLQNLGQGPELLIRYENEEAVDDSQLPKDRFSAERLKGVDSTLKIQPAELGDSAVYLCASSLEASGAYNEQFFGPGTRLTVL.

J is TRBJ1-1 and V is TRBV10-3; 8 bases are shared with TRBD1. Germline V gene data show CDR1 as ENHRY and CDR2 as SYGVKD. V shed 2 bases and J 1 base; nucleotides not matched to a gene: 6. The CDR3 sequence is 16 residues long. CDR3 in DNA: TGTGCCATCAGTGAGGGACAGGGATTCTCGAACACTGAAGCTTTCTTT. Its translation is CAISEGQGFSNTEAFF.

J is TRBJ1-1 and V is TRBV5-5; unclear D gene. V lost 3 bases, J lost 1 base, and 7 bases lay in between. Germline CDR1 and CDR2: SGHKS and YYEKEE (reference sequence). The CDR3 length is 13 residues. In DNA form, the CDR3 reads TGTGCCAGCAGCTGGGCCCAGAACACTGAAGCTTTCTTT. Amino acids: CASSWAQNTEAFF.

This sequence joins TRBV27 and TRBJ2-7; 8 positions agree with TRBD2. Germline V gene lookup returns CDR1 MNHEY and CDR2 SMNVEV (reference sequence). This CDR3 is 15 amino acids long. Germline trimming cut 6 bases from V and 1 base from J; bases unmatched to any gene: 8. DNA of the CDR3: TGTGCCAGCAGGTTGGGGGGACTAGGGTCCTACGAGCAGTACTTC. Amino acid sequence: CASRLGGLGSYEQYF.

The chain combines TRBV11-2 with TRBJ2-5; 8 nucleotides agree with TRBD1. Germline V gives CDR1 SGHAT, CDR2 FQNNGV. The CDR3 has 13 amino acids. V was pared by 5 bases and J by 5 bases, with 4 bases of the junction left unmatched. CDR3 sequence (DNA): TGTGCCAGCAGCCTCGGGACAGGCGAGACCCAGTACTTC. Its protein product is CASSLGTGETQYF.

The V gene is TRBV2, the J gene TRBJ2-3, with D possibly being TRBD2 (5 bases). Trimming removed 4 bases from V and 2 bases from J, with 13 bases in between. This CDR3 comprises 15 residues. Germline CDR1 reads SNHLY; CDR2 reads FYNNEI. CDR3 amino acids: CASSGRLRVTDTQYF. The CDR3, as DNA: TGTGCCAGCAGTGGCAGACTGCGGGTCACAGATACGCAGTATTTT. Together with reference TRBV2 and TRBJ2-3, the CDR3 gives the full variable domain: EPEVTQTPSHQVTQMGQEVILRCVPISNHLYFYWYRQILGQKVEFLVSFYNNEISEKSEIFDDQFSVERPDGSNFTLKIRSTKLEDSAMYFCASSGRLRVTDTQYFGPGTRLTVL.

The sample holds one count of this clone. The V call is TRBV4-1, the J call TRBJ2-7; 11 bases are shared with TRBD2. The trim removed 0 bases at V and 2 bases at J, leaving 3 bases unmatched. The CDR3 has 16 residues. The germline CDR1 and CDR2 sequences are MGHRA and YSYEKL. The CDR3 is CASSQETSGIPYEQYF. The CDR3 nucleotides are TGCGCCAGCAGCCAAGAGACTAGCGGGATCCCCTACGAGCAGTACTTC.

The V gene is TRBV28, the J gene TRBJ1-6; 7 nucleotides line up with TRBD1. Germline V gives CDR1 MDHEN, CDR2 SYDVKM. Germline trimming cut 4 bases from V and 4 bases from J; bases unmatched to any gene: 7. The CDR3 sequence is 16 residues long. CDR3 coding DNA: TGTGCCAGCAGTTCCACCGGGACAGCATATAATTCACCCCTCCACTTT. Translation: CASSSTGTAYNSPLHF.

The chain combines TRBV7-9 with TRBJ2-7; TRBD2 matches 10 bases. Germline CDR1 is SEHNR and CDR2 is FQNEAQ (reference sequence). J gave up 3 bases and V 5 bases, and 7 bases lay outside the gene matches. The CDR3 covers 15 residues. CDR3 sequence: CASSLRTSGVYEQYF. For the CDR3, the DNA is TGTGCCAGCAGCCTCCGGACTAGCGGAGTCTACGAGCAGTACTTC.

The chain has TRBV4-1 and TRBJ1-2; the D gene is possibly TRBD1 (6 bases). V was trimmed by 0 bases and J by 2 bases, leaving 10 bases between them. The CDR3 has 15 amino acids. In germline, CDR1 is MGHRA, CDR2 YSYEKL. CDR3: CASSQEGGGNYGYTF. Here the CDR3 DNA reads TGCGCCAGCAGCCAAGAGGGAGGGGGGAACTATGGCTACACCTTC.

This chain uses TRBV19 with TRBJ1-3; a possible D gene is TRBD1 (6 bases). Germline lookup yields CDR1 LNHDA and CDR2 SQIVND (reference sequence). CDR3 length: 16 amino acids. Trimming stripped 5 bases from V and 0 bases from J, with 14 bases between. CDR3 DNA: TGTGCCAGTAGTCACAGGACAGCGAACTCTGGAAACACCATATATTTT. Encoded protein: CASSHRTANSGNTIYF.

This clone was seen a single time. This chain uses TRBV30 with TRBJ1-1; 8 bases line up with TRBD1. Unmatched junction bases numbered 8, after V lost 5 bases and J lost 9 bases. The CDR3 extends over 12 amino acids. CDR1 is GTSNPN, CDR2 SVGIG, per germline (reference sequence). The CDR3 reads CAWGSTGDQAFF. CDR3 nucleotides: TGTGCCTGGGGCTCGACAGGGGATCAAGCTTTCTTT.

This clone was seen once. The J gene is TRBJ2-7, the V gene TRBV27, with TRBD1 matching over 10 bases. This CDR3 is 15 amino acids long. CDR1 is MNHEY, CDR2 SMNVEV, per germline (reference sequence). The V gene end was trimmed by 5 bases and the J gene end by 3 bases; junction bases not matched to a gene: 7. The CDR3 loop is CASSHSGQGIYEQYF. DNA of the CDR3: TGTGCCAGCAGTCATTCGGGACAGGGGATCTACGAGCAGTACTTC.

The chain's CDR3 is CSATGQGTEQYF. DNA for the CDR3: TGCAGCGCAACGGGACAGGGGACCGAGCAGTACTTC. J is TRBJ2-7 and V is TRBV29-1; TRBD1 agrees at 10 bases. The germline gives CDR1 SQVTM, CDR2 ANQGSEA. This CDR3 has 12 residues. V trimming: 7 bases; J trimming: 6 bases; junction bases outside the gene matches: 6.

V is TRBV5-1 and J is TRBJ1-1; 7 positions match TRBD1. The CDR3 length is 15 residues. Germline values: CDR1 SGHRS, CDR2 YFSETQ. V trimming: 4 bases; J trimming: 0 bases; junction bases outside the gene matches: 6. The chain's CDR3 is CASSPRGGLNTEAFF. In nucleotides, the CDR3 is TGCGCCAGCAGCCCCCGAGGGGGCTTGAACACTGAAGCTTTCTTT.

The DNA for the CDR3 is TGTGCCAGCAGCTCCAAAGGGAGCCGGTACAATGAGCAGTTCTTC. Translated, it gives CASSSKGSRYNEQFF. The V and J genes are TRBV21-1 and TRBJ2-1; TRBD2 is the table's D call, not checked against the DNA. TRBV21-1 represents a pseudogene. The CDR3 is 15 amino acids.

V gene TRBV6-2 or TRBV6-3 combines with J gene TRBJ1-1, with 8 bases lining up with TRBD1. The CDR3 spans 14 residues. V trimming: 4 bases; J trimming: 5 bases; junction bases outside the gene matches: 6. Germline V CDR1 and CDR2: MNHEY, SVGEGT. CDR3 sequence (DNA): TGTGCCAGCAGTTTCCAGGGGGCGCGGACTGAAGCTTTCTTT. It translates to CASSFQGARTEAFF.

The chain joins TRBV6-1 to TRBJ1-2, with a possible D match to TRBD1 (5 bases). CDR3 length: 16 amino acids. Deletions cut 1 base from V and 7 bases from J, with 19 bases between. CDR1 and CDR2 from the germline V gene are MNHNS and SASEGT. CDR3 protein: CASSEVGHRNPFGYTF. The CDR3 nucleotides read TGTGCCAGCAGTGAAGTGGGGCACCGAAACCCCTTTGGCTACACCTTC.

The rearrangement uses TRBV6-5 and TRBJ2-5, with a tentative D call TRBD1 (5 bases). The CDR3 extends over 13 amino acids. Trimming cost V 6 bases and J 3 bases, with 11 bases left between them. CDR1 and CDR2 from the germline V gene are MNHEY and SVGAGI. CDR3 in DNA: TGTGCCAGCAGGCAGACAGAAAAAGAGACCCAGTACTTC. Protein product: CASRQTEKETQYF.

A few counts support this clone. The J gene is TRBJ2-1, the V gene TRBV20-1; the match to TRBD2 covers 11 bases. CDR3 size: 14 residues. CDR1 DFQATT and CDR2 SNEGSKA come from the germline V gene (reference sequence). The V gene end was trimmed by 3 bases and the J gene end by 9 bases; junction bases not matched to a gene: 7. This CDR3 reads CSASMSSGRSEQFF. DNA for the CDR3: TGCAGTGCTAGTATGTCTAGCGGGAGGTCTGAGCAGTTCTTC.

The chain has TRBV5-1 and TRBJ1-1, with D unclear. Germline V lookup: CDR1 SGHRS, CDR2 YFSETQ. This CDR3 has 13 amino acids. V was clipped by 0 bases and J by 4 bases, with 7 bases between them. The CDR3: CASSLDTGTEAFF. CDR3 nucleotides: TGCGCCAGCAGCTTGGATACGGGCACTGAAGCTTTCTTT.

The chain combines TRBV3-1 (or the pseudogene TRBV3-2) with TRBJ2-1; no reliable D call. Trimming stripped 6 bases from V and 4 bases from J, with 7 bases between. The CDR3 extends over 12 amino acids. Looked up from germline, CDR1 is LGHDT and CDR2 is YNNKEL (reference sequence). CDR3 DNA sequence: TGTGCCAGCAGTCGTAATTACAATGAGCAGTTCTTC. Residues: CASSRNYNEQFF.

The V call is TRBV5-1, the J call TRBJ2-5; D is unresolved. This CDR3 has 12 residues. The V and J ends lost 3 bases and 0 bases respectively, with 3 bases between them. Germline V gene data show CDR1 as SGHRS and CDR2 as YFSETQ. The CDR3 DNA reads TGCGCCAGCAGCTCCAACCAAGAGACCCAGTACTTC. This gives the protein CASSSNQETQYF.

The genes are TRBV9 and TRBJ2-5, with 7 bases fitting TRBD1. After removal of 4 bases from V and 1 base from J, the junction contained 7 bases not matched to a gene. The CDR3 sequence is 15 residues long. The germline gives CDR1 SGDLS, CDR2 YYNGEE. The CDR3 DNA reads as TGTGCCAGCAGCCCAGGGACAGCTATCCAAGAGACCCAGTACTTC. This gives the protein CASSPGTAIQETQYF.

This rearrangement joins TRBV6-5 to TRBJ1-3; D is undetermined. Trimming removed 6 bases from V and 0 bases from J, with 12 bases in between. The CDR3 sequence is 15 residues long. Germline assignment: CDR1 MNHEY and CDR2 SVGAGI. CDR3 sequence: CASRSDWASGNTIYF. DNA for the CDR3: TGTGCCAGCAGGTCTGATTGGGCCTCTGGAAACACCATATATTTT.

The rearrangement links TRBV4-1 to TRBJ2-7; tentative D call: TRBD2 (6 bases). The CDR3 extends over 15 amino acids. Germline V CDR1 and CDR2: MGHRA, YSYEKL. Trimming took off 4 bases at V and 4 bases at J, with 17 bases between the two ends. In DNA form, the CDR3 reads TGCGCCAGCAGCCCACCGGGGAGGTATCAATACGAGCAGTACTTC. Translated, it gives CASSPPGRYQYEQYF.

The J gene is TRBJ2-1, the V gene TRBV11-2; no clear D gene. Trimming took 1 base from V and 1 from J, leaving 5 bases between them. The CDR3 is 14 residues long. Germline assignment: CDR1 SGHAT and CDR2 FQNNGV. CDR3 DNA sequence: TGTGCCAGCAGCTTAGGCGGATCCTACAATGAGCAGTTCTTC. The encoded protein is CASSLGGSYNEQFF.